This T cell receptor beta chain was profiled in a study of CD8 T cells in Susac syndrome (dated by TCRdb to between 2018 and 2021). With regard to the full study: Repertoire sequencing was used to test whether CD8+ T cell activation and differentiation in Susac syndrome was antigen driven. CD8+ T cell repertoire clonality was compared between 12 healthy donors, some 14 Susac syndrome patients and roughly 15 multiple sclerosis patients. Study-level results and caveats: The number of individuals in the TCR sequencing and HLA analysis was recognized as being relatively small.

Peripheral blood CD8+ and CD4+ T cells from healthy donors, Susac syndrome patients and multiple sclerosis patients were profiled using high-throughput TCR beta sequencing. The multiple sclerosis controls were treatment-naive patients who had stable or active relapsing-remitting disease and met the revised McDonald criteria. CD8+ TEMRA cells were enriched by FACS, while bulk CD8+ and CD4+ T cells were purified by magnetic negative isolation. Blood was collected in EDTA tubes and processed within 24 hours, with PBMCs isolated through density gradient centrifugation. PBMCs intended for TCR sequencing were cryopreserved in liquid nitrogen and thawed later in a water bath at 37 degrees C. The sorted or isolated CD4+, CD8+ and CD8+ TEMRA cells had a purity of 90% or higher. Note on this clonotype: Its antigen remains unidentified. Qualities for individual bases were not recorded, and no much larger clone is one base off.

RNA was extracted with the RNeasy kit and about 0.45 to 1 ug was reverse transcribed using random hexamers. The immunoSEQ multiplex PCR assay, covering 54 Vbeta and 13 Jbeta segments, was used to amplify TCR beta CDR3 regions. PCR amplification bias was corrected by using a synthetic template baseline for primer optimization and computational correction. As for how the authors treated the data: Reads were annotated to V, D and J genes according to IMGT and were analyzed with immunoSEQ Analyzer, with only productive sequences retained. Clonality was calculated as one minus the Shannon entropy normalized by log2 of the number of productive unique sequences. For each patient and control, public and private clones were evaluated among the 100 most prevalent clones. Clones were defined as Susac-specific if absent from the healthy and MS cohorts, from 1052 published viral clones and from other ImmuneACCESS disease sequences. TCRdb itself trimmed the public reads at Q25 with fastp, ran MiXCR and retained productive beta chains. Rows are combined by CDR3 protein, so each entry shows the most common genes and DNA. TCRdb's processing, not the authors', yielded these V and J calls. The sample has 250,000 to 300,000 distinct CDR3 sequences on record, approximately 85% of them singletons. Approximately 0.11% of the sample lies in the top ten.

The CDR3 runs 11 amino acids, cysteine and phenylalanine included. Left in the record is the CDR3 DNA by itself, 33 bases read in frame from the first base. For CDR1 and CDR2, the germline V gene lists SQVTM and ANQGSEA. Cut back by 6 bases and 2 bases, the V and J ends lie 5 bases apart. Specimen: CD8+ T cells from PBMCs. The V gene is TRBV29-1 and the J gene is TRBJ2-1; the D gene identity is not certain. The TCR originated in a human donor with multiple sclerosis. At the DNA level, the sequence is TGCAGCGTGTTGGCCTACAATGAGCAGTTCTTC. Its translation reads: CSVLAYNEQFF.